This T cell receptor (beta chain) is from a study of T cell repertoires in cytomegalovirus infection. Findings and caveats of the study: Carriers of CMV plus the relevant HLA were identified by cumulative public TCR beta family frequency.

MiXCR, run by TCRdb on the reads, gives a single entry per CDR3 protein. The sample has about 320,000 distinct CDR3 sequences; 9.5% are singletons. Remarks on this clonotype: Its specificity is unknown.

V lost 1 base, J lost 2 bases, and 12 bases lay in between. The CDR3 spans 16 residues. Looked up from germline, CDR1 is SGHTA and CDR2 is FQGNSA. The chain combines TRBV7-2 with TRBJ1-5, with D perhaps TRBD1 (5 bases). This sequence originates from a human donor in good health (CMV status not recorded). Some clones in this sample may be carry-over from other donors' samples. The material sequenced was PBMCs. CDR3 sequence (DNA): TGTGCCAGCAGCTTAGGGGGCCGCGTTGGCAATCAGCCCCAGCATTTT. It yields the protein CASSLGGRVGNQPQHF.